Following are 17 T cell receptor beta chains from one sample sequenced in a study of T cell repertoires in cytomegalovirus infection. Their specific antigens are unknown. TCRdb recomputed calls from the reads with MiXCR, one row per CDR3 protein. The data contain just under 500,000 distinct CDR3 sequences, roughly a third of them singletons. The sample in question was cultured PBMCs, obtained from culture after CMV antigen stimulation. The origin of the receptors is a human donor in good health (CMV status not recorded). Some clones in this sample may be carry-over from other donors' samples.

This clonotype appeared a few times. The chain couples TRBV19 to TRBJ2-7; 7 nucleotides line up with TRBD2. The CDR3 has 15 amino acids. V gave up 2 bases and J gave up 4 bases; unmatched junction bases: 8. The V gene's germline CDR1 is LNHDA and CDR2 SQIVND (reference sequence). CDR3 amino acids: CASSISGGSQYEQYV. The CDR3 region has the DNA TGTGCCAGTAGTATATCCGGCGGGAGTCAATACGAGCAGTACGTC.

This chain links TRBV7-8 with TRBJ1-1; 8 bases match TRBD1. The CDR3 length is 13 residues. The V gene's germline CDR1 is SGHVS and CDR2 FQNEAQ. The ends lost 5 bases at V and 7 bases at J; junction bases unmatched: 6. CDR3 amino acids: CASSVDRAREAFF. CDR3 in DNA: TGTGCCAGCAGCGTGGACAGGGCTCGTGAAGCTTTCTTT. Supplemented by reference TRBV7-8 and TRBJ1-1, the full variable domain reads GAGVSQSPRYKVAKRGQDVALRCDPISGHVSLFWYQQALGQGPEFLTYFQNEAQLDKSGLPSDRFFAERPEGSVSTLKIQRTQQEDSAVYLCASSVDRAREAFFGQGTRLTVV.

The CDR3 spells CASSYWAGKGTQYF. The CDR3 coding sequence is TGTGCCAGCAGTTACTGGGCGGGTAAAGGGACCCAGTACTTC. J is TRBJ2-5 and V is TRBV6-5, with TRBD2 as a possible D gene (5 bases). V dropped 1 base and J dropped 7 bases, with 13 bases sitting between them. The V gene's germline CDR1 is MNHEY and CDR2 SVGAGI. The CDR3 loop spans 14 amino acids.

The J gene is TRBJ2-1, the V gene TRBV5-4; 9 nucleotides match TRBD2. Germline V gene data show CDR1 as SGHNT and CDR2 as YYREEE (reference sequence). V shed 2 bases, J shed 5 bases, and the junction held 8 bases outside the gene matches. This CDR3 has 16 residues. CDR3 in DNA: TGTGCCAGCAGCTTCGGCGGGAGGGCCGGTCACAATGAGCAGTTCTTC. Translated, it gives CASSFGGRAGHNEQFF.

The chain uses TRBV18 and TRBJ2-3, with 7 bases matching TRBD2. The CDR3 extends over 14 amino acids. The V and J ends lost 2 bases and 5 bases, in that order; junction bases with no gene match: 4. Germline loops: CDR1 KGHSH, CDR2 LQKENI. Written as DNA, the CDR3 is TGTGCCAGCTCACCAGGGAGGGCCTTAGATACGCAGTATTTT. This encodes CASSPGRALDTQYF.

This chain joins TRBV14 and TRBJ2-1, with a weak D call TRBD2 (6 bases). CDR3 length equals 14 residues. Trimming stripped 0 bases from V and 11 bases from J, with 14 bases between. Looked up from germline, CDR1 is SGHDN and CDR2 is FVKESK. The CDR3 here is CASSQDSGGSKQFF. The CDR3 bases are TGTGCCAGCAGCCAAGATTCCGGGGGTAGCAAGCAGTTCTTC.

The CDR3 here is CASSLASRGRASEQYF. In DNA, the CDR3 is TGTGCCAGCAGCTTAGCTTCTAGAGGGAGGGCCTCCGAGCAGTACTTC. This sequence joins TRBV7-2 and TRBJ2-7; 7 positions match TRBD2. The CDR3 consists of 16 residues. Germline CDR1 reads SGHTA; CDR2 reads FQGNSA. The V gene end was trimmed by 0 bases and the J gene end by 6 bases; junction bases not matched to a gene: 11.

The rearrangement links TRBV11-3 to TRBJ2-1; 7 bases fit TRBD1. The CDR3 covers 14 residues. The V and J ends lost 5 bases and 8 bases, in that order; junction bases with no gene match: 9. CDR1 is SGHNT and CDR2 is YENEEA in the germline V gene. Here the CDR3 DNA reads TGTGCCAGCAGCCCCCGACAGGGAACGCATGAGCAGTTCTTC. This gives the protein CASSPRQGTHEQFF.

The V and J genes are TRBV28 and TRBJ2-1, with D possibly TRBD1 on 6 matching bases. The ends were cut back, 7 bases at V and 4 bases at J, with 14 bases in the middle. In germline, CDR1 is MDHEN, CDR2 SYDVKM. This CDR3 has 14 amino acids. As DNA, the CDR3 is TGTGCCAGCACCCGGACAGATACTTACAATGAGCAGTTCTTC. Its translation: CASTRTDTYNEQFF.

Worth noting for this clonotype: A single base separates this from a much larger clone, so it may be a read error. The chain carries TRBV7-4 and TRBJ1-3; D unresolved. The V gene's germline CDR1 is SGHVT and CDR2 SQSDAQ. The CDR3 covers 12 residues. The CDR3 sequence is CASSLEGNTRYF. CDR3 sequence (DNA): TGTGCCAGCAGCTTAGAAGGAAACACCAGATATTTT.

The chain recombines TRBV19 with TRBJ2-2; 8 positions match TRBD2. The CDR3 sequence is 13 residues long. Germline CDR1 and CDR2: LNHDA and SQIVND (reference sequence). Trimming removed 7 bases from V and 4 bases from J; junction bases left unmatched: 2. This CDR3 is CASNREGTGELFF. The CDR3 DNA sequence: TGTGCCAGTAACCGGGAGGGCACCGGGGAGCTGTTTTTT. Complete variable domain (other parts from reference TRBV19 and TRBJ2-2): DGGITQSPKYLFRKEGQNVTLSCEQNLNHDAMYWYRQDPGQGLRLIYYSQIVNDFQKGDIAEGYSVSREKKESFPLTVTSAQKNPTAFYLCASNREGTGELFFGEGSRLTVL.

This chain connects TRBV28 to TRBJ2-7; the D is unclear. Germline-derived CDR1 and CDR2 are MDHEN and SYDVKM. This CDR3 has 13 amino acids. V lost 2 bases and J lost 3, with 8 bases in between. In nucleotides, the CDR3 is TGTGCCAGCAGTTTACCCGGTCGCTACGAGCAGTACTTC. It encodes CASSLPGRYEQYF.

CDR3 protein: CASGFSDGTYNTGELFF. The CDR3 nucleotides read TGTGCTAGTGGTTTTTCCGATGGGACTTACAACACCGGGGAGCTGTTTTTT. The V call is TRBV12-5, the J call TRBJ2-2; D is perhaps TRBD2 (6 bases). Trimming stripped 3 bases from V and 2 bases from J, with 16 bases between. CDR3 size: 17 residues. CDR1 is LGHNT and CDR2 is FRNRAP in the germline V gene.

V gene TRBV4-2 combines with J gene TRBJ2-1; a weak D match, TRBD1 (6 bases). CDR3 length: 17 amino acids. The ends were cut back, 0 bases at V and 12 bases at J, with 24 bases in the middle. Germline assignment: CDR1 LGHNA and CDR2 YNFKEQ. In DNA form, the CDR3 reads TGTGCCAGCAGCCAAGAAGTCCCCGGGTCAGGGGTATTTGGGCAGTTCTTC. Translating it yields CASSQEVPGSGVFGQFF.

Many counts were recorded for this clonotype. V usage is TRBV7-8 and J usage is TRBJ2-3, with 14 bases identical to TRBD2. The CDR3 has 17 residues. Germline lookup yields CDR1 SGHVS and CDR2 FQNEAQ. The ends lost 4 bases at V and 2 bases at J; junction bases unmatched: 5. The CDR3 DNA follows: TGTGCCAGCAGCTCTCCGACTAGCGGGAGGGCCACAGATACGCAGTATTTT. Its protein is CASSSPTSGRATDTQYF. Variable domain in full (rest from reference TRBV7-8 and TRBJ2-3): GAGVSQSPRYKVAKRGQDVALRCDPISGHVSLFWYQQALGQGPEFLTYFQNEAQLDKSGLPSDRFFAERPEGSVSTLKIQRTQQEDSAVYLCASSSPTSGRATDTQYFGPGTRLTVL.

The table lists this clonotype with a few counts. V usage is TRBV5-1 and J usage is TRBJ1-1, with D possibly matching TRBD1 (6 bases). V was clipped by 3 bases and J by 5 bases, with 23 bases between them. Germline loops: CDR1 SGHRS, CDR2 YFSETQ. The CDR3 runs 17 residues. The DNA of the CDR3 is TGCGCCAGCAGCTCCCCCGAGGGCAGGGGTGTGCGGACTGAAGCTTTCTTT. Amino acid sequence: CASSSPEGRGVRTEAFF.

The V gene is TRBV12-3 or TRBV12-4, the J gene TRBJ1-1; tentatively, D is TRBD1 (6 bases). This CDR3 spans 13 amino acids. V was pared by 7 bases and J by 6 bases, with 15 bases between. The CDR3 spells CASKRTATPEAFF. In nucleotides, the CDR3 is TGTGCCAGCAAGAGGACAGCAACCCCTGAAGCTTTCTTT.